The present T cell receptor beta chain was sequenced within a study of shared clonotypes between healthy human individuals. Broader study findings: Among non-shared clonotypes, generation probabilities were lower than among those shared by all four donors.

V lost 4 bases and J 6 bases, leaving 14 bases between the germline ends. The germline gives CDR1 MNHNY, CDR2 SVGAGI (reference sequence). The CDR3 is 14 residues long. On this clone: Its antigen is still unknown.

Some clones are missing from TCRdb's copy, which holds only in-frame ones; the method was immunoSEQ multiplex PCR. The sample has 2.3 million or so clones, approximately 93% seen once. The sequence was obtained from a man in his late teens or twenties in good health. Some clones in this sample may be carry-over from other donors' samples. Material for sequencing was naive CD4+ T cells from PBMCs. The subset is: CD45RA+ positively selected. The chain is built from TRBV6-6 and TRBJ2-3; D not certain. The CDR3: CASSSTTRSDTQYF. DNA for the CDR3: TGTGCCAGCAGTTCCACAACCAGGAGCGATACGCAGTATTTT.